A single sample is the source of the 22 T cell receptor beta chains below, sequenced in a study of cytomegalovirus exposure and HLA in healthy donors. Vbeta (60) and Jbeta (13) primers were used in the PCR. The data were produced by immunoSEQ multiplex PCR, yet TCRdb's version contains in-frame clones alone and is incomplete. The sample comprises 130,000 or so clones, around 8.5% of which are singletons, and approximately 5% rests with the top ten. Sequencing was done on a sample of PBMCs. All receptors come from a middle-aged man in good health and CMV-seronegative.

This clone was found a few times. J is TRBJ2-7 and V is TRBV15, with D possibly TRBD2 on 7 matching bases. V shed 3 bases and J shed 4 bases, with 19 bases lying between them. The V gene's germline CDR1 is LNHNV and CDR2 YYDKDF (reference sequence). CDR3 length equals 16 residues. CDR3 coding DNA: TGTGCCACCAGCAGGTCCGGGGGGCGGTATAGGTACGAGCAGTACTTC. Residues: CATSRSGGRYRYEQYF.

This clone has more than one count but fewer than ten. J is TRBJ2-7 and V is TRBV7-2; 10 bases line up with TRBD1. The germline gives CDR1 SGHTA, CDR2 FQGNSA. The CDR3 sequence is 14 residues long. The junction had 1 base not matched to a gene; V was cut back by 3 bases and J by 2 bases. In DNA form, the CDR3 reads TGTGCCAGCAGCTTGGGGACAGGGGCCTACGAGCAGTACTTC. Translation gives CASSLGTGAYEQYF.

Notes on this clone: One end of the junction does not line up with germline, which may come from a read error. This CDR3 reads CASRMEPNQPQNF. DNA for the CDR3: TGTGCCAGCAGGATGGAGCCCAATCAGCCCCAGAATTTT. The rearrangement links TRBV6-5 to TRBJ1-5, with no clear D. The CDR3 is made up of 13 amino acids. CDR1 and CDR2 from the germline V gene are MNHEY and SVGAGI.

The rearrangement joins TRBV6-1 to TRBJ2-4; a weak D match, TRBD2 (5 bases). The CDR3 extends over 15 amino acids. CDR1 is MNHNS, CDR2 SASEGT, per germline. V was pared by 9 bases and J by 1 base, with 16 bases between. CDR3: CASIEGSFAKNIQYF. The CDR3 DNA follows: TGTGCCAGTATAGAGGGTTCCTTCGCCAAAAACATTCAGTACTTC.

This clone was seen a few times. This rearrangement joins TRBV28 to TRBJ1-1; weak D call: TRBD1 (6 bases). The CDR3 is 16 residues long. Trimming cost V 6 bases and J 2 bases, with 19 bases left between them. Germline values: CDR1 MDHEN, CDR2 SYDVKM. The DNA of the CDR3 is TGTGCCAGCAGCCTCATTACCGGGACAATCAACACTGAAGCTTTCTTT. Translating it yields CASSLITGTINTEAFF.

This chain links TRBV29-1 with TRBJ1-2, with D perhaps TRBD1 (6 bases). There are 13 residues in the CDR3. The V and J ends lost 6 bases and 2 bases respectively, with 13 bases between them. The germline gives CDR1 SQVTM, CDR2 ANQGSEA. The CDR3 spells CSVFRTDNYGYTF. The CDR3 DNA reads as TGCAGCGTGTTTAGGACAGACAACTATGGCTACACCTTC.

In its sample, this clone was seen a few times. The J gene is TRBJ2-5, the V gene TRBV5-1; D not resolved. The CDR3 is 12 amino acids. Germline loops: CDR1 SGHRS, CDR2 YFSETQ. V was clipped by 4 bases and J by 0 bases, with 4 bases between them. The chain's CDR3 is CASSANQETQYF. The CDR3 coding sequence is TGCGCCAGCAGCGCGAACCAAGAGACCCAGTACTTC.

The J gene is TRBJ1-4, the V gene TRBV7-9; D not certain. Germline lookup yields CDR1 SEHNR and CDR2 FQNEAQ (reference sequence). There are 10 residues in the CDR3. The V end was cut by 8 bases, the J end by 6 bases, with 4 bases between. CDR3 sequence: CASSDEKLFF. Here the CDR3 DNA reads TGTGCCAGCTCGGATGAAAAACTGTTTTTT.

This clone occurred a few times. The rearrangement links TRBV11-2 to TRBJ2-5; 12 bases line up with TRBD1. The CDR3 loop spans 16 amino acids. Trimming cost V 1 base and J 5 bases; bases outside gene matches: 5. Germline loops: CDR1 SGHAT, CDR2 FQNNGV. The CDR3 protein is CASSLVGTGGPETQYF. For the CDR3, the DNA is TGTGCCAGCAGCTTAGTAGGGACAGGGGGCCCGGAGACCCAGTACTTC.

This clone was seen a handful of times. The V and J genes are TRBV6-5 and TRBJ2-7; D gene ambiguous. This CDR3 is 14 amino acids long. The germline gives CDR1 MNHEY, CDR2 SVGAGI. Between the trimmed V and J ends, which lost 0 bases and 6 bases, there was a span of 12 bases. The CDR3 region has the DNA TGTGCCAGCAGTTACTCGAGTCAGGTTCTCGAGCAGTACTTC. Its translation: CASSYSSQVLEQYF.

The chain combines TRBV12-2 with TRBJ1-5; TRBD1, the D gene given by the table, was not confirmed from the DNA. TRBV12-2 is classified as a pseudogene. The CDR3 loop spans 19 amino acids. CDR3 region: CASRLAAPGQGFFNQPQHF. DNA of the CDR3: TGTGCAAGTCGCTTAGCGGCTCCGGGACAGGGGTTTTTCAATCAGCCCCAGCATTTT.

This clone was picked up a small number of times. This chain links TRBV5-1 with TRBJ1-2, with 9 nucleotides matching TRBD1. This CDR3 is 16 amino acids long. J lost 6 bases, V lost 4 bases, and 13 bases had no gene match. Germline V gene lookup returns CDR1 SGHRS and CDR2 YFSETQ. The CDR3 DNA sequence: TGCGCCAGCAGCACACCAATCGGGACAGGGACTAATGGCTACACCTTC. It specifies CASSTPIGTGTNGYTF.

This rearrangement joins TRBV5-5 to TRBJ2-1; D is possibly TRBD2 (6 bases). This CDR3 is built from 15 residues. Trimming shortened V by 4 bases and J by 9 bases, and 20 bases separated the two germline ends. Germline CDR1 is SGHKS and CDR2 is YYEKEE (reference sequence). Written as DNA, the CDR3 is TGTGCCAGCAGCCTCCGACTAGAATACGCGGCTGAGCAGTTCTTC. Protein: CASSLRLEYAAEQFF.

The chain employs TRBV4-2 and TRBJ2-5; D is ambiguous. The CDR3 spans 12 residues. CDR1 is LGHNA, CDR2 YNFKEQ, per germline. V gave up 0 bases and J gave up 7 bases, with 6 bases separating them. The CDR3: CASSQDSSTQYF. The CDR3 coding sequence is TGTGCCAGCAGCCAAGATAGTTCGACCCAGTACTTC.

There are a few counts of this clone. The J gene is TRBJ1-2, the V gene TRBV10-3, with 7 bases that match TRBD1. Germline-derived CDR1 and CDR2 are ENHRY and SYGVKD. With V trimmed by 5 bases and J by 3 bases, 3 bases remained unmatched. The CDR3 consists of 13 residues. This CDR3 is CAISTGAYYGYTF. The DNA for the CDR3 is TGTGCCATCAGTACAGGGGCCTACTATGGCTACACCTTC.

This clone has a handful of counts. This chain connects TRBV6-1 to TRBJ2-5; 8 nucleotides match TRBD1. The CDR3 totals 16 residues. The germline CDR1 and CDR2 sequences are MNHNS and SASEGT. The junction had 7 bases not matched to a gene; V was cut back by 2 bases and J by 2 bases. This CDR3 reads CASSEQRQGPQETQYF. Here the CDR3 DNA reads TGTGCCAGCAGTGAACAGCGACAGGGGCCTCAAGAGACCCAGTACTTC.

The V and J genes are TRBV6-6 and TRBJ1-2; 10 nucleotides agree with TRBD1. The CDR3 is 13 residues long. J gave up 8 bases and V 5 bases, and 5 bases lay outside the gene matches. Germline CDR1 is MNHNY and CDR2 is SVGAGI (reference sequence). The chain's CDR3 is CASSGQGERGYTF. The CDR3 DNA reads as TGTGCCAGCAGTGGACAGGGGGAGCGGGGCTACACCTTC.

This chain connects TRBV5-6 to TRBJ2-1, with TRBD2 matching over 7 bases. Germline CDR1 reads SGHDT; CDR2 reads YYEEEE. V lost 2 bases to trimming and J lost 5 bases; unmatched junction nucleotides: 7. This CDR3 is 15 amino acids long. This chain's CDR3 is CASSFMTSFNNEQFF. The CDR3 bases are TGTGCCAGCAGCTTTATGACTAGCTTCAACAATGAGCAGTTCTTC.

This chain uses TRBV18 with TRBJ1-1; D not certain. V lost 5 bases, J lost 5 bases, and 12 bases lay in between. Germline lookup yields CDR1 KGHSH and CDR2 LQKENI. CDR3 length equals 13 residues. DNA of the CDR3: TGTGCCAGCTCAACTAGAAAGGGAACTGAAGCTTTCTTT. This gives the protein CASSTRKGTEAFF.

J is TRBJ1-6 and V is TRBV7-9, with 7 nucleotides matching TRBD1. Germline V gene sequence: CDR1 SEHNR, CDR2 FQNEAQ (reference sequence). The V and J ends lost 1 base and 11 bases, in that order; junction bases with no gene match: 14. The CDR3 has 17 amino acids. The CDR3, as DNA: TGTGCCAGCAGCTTAGATCCACCGGGACAGACTTTAACACCCCTCCACTTT. The encoded protein is CASSLDPPGQTLTPLHF. Full variable domain (outside the CDR3, taken from reference TRBV7-9 and TRBJ1-6): DTGVSQNPRHKITKRGQNVTFRCDPISEHNRLYWYRQTLGQGPEFLTYFQNEAQLEKSRLLSDRFSAERPKGSFSTLEIQRTEQGDSAMYLCASSLDPPGQTLTPLHFGNGTRLTVT.

In the case of this clone: Other nucleotide sequences from this sample produce the same CDR3. V usage is TRBV10-3 and J usage is TRBJ1-1, with TRBD1 matching 7 bases. The germline V gene encodes CDR1 ENHRY and CDR2 SYGVKD. The trim removed 4 bases at V and 4 bases at J, leaving 3 bases unmatched. The CDR3 has 13 amino acids. The CDR3: CAISGTGVTEAFF. The DNA of the CDR3 is TGTGCCATCAGTGGAACAGGGGTCACTGAAGCTTTCTTT.

In this sample, this clone turned up a few times. This chain uses TRBV4-1 with TRBJ2-7, with a tentative D call TRBD2 (5 bases). This CDR3 has 14 residues. V was cut by 1 base and J by 2 bases, with 9 bases left in between. From germline, CDR1 is MGHRA and CDR2 YSYEKL. CDR3: CASSQVDGAYEQYF. The CDR3 region has the DNA TGCGCCAGCAGCCAAGTGGACGGGGCCTACGAGCAGTACTTC.